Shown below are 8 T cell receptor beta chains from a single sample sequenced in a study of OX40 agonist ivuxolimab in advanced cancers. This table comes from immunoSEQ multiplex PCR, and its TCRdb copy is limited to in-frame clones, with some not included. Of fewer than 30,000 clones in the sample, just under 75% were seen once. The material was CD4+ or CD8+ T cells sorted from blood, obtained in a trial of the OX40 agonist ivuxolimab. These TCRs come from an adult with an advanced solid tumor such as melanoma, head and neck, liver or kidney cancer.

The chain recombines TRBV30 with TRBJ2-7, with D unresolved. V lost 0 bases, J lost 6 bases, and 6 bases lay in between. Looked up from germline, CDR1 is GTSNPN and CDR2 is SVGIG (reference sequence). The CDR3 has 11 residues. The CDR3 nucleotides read TGTGCCTGGAGTGTAGTCCTCGAGCAGTACTTC. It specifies CAWSVVLEQYF.

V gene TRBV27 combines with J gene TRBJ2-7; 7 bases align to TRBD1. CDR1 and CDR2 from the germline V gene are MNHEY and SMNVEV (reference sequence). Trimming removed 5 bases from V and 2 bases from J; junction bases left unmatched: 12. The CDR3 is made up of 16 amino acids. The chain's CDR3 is CASSLLIQGETYEQYF. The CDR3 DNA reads TGTGCCAGCAGTCTCCTTATCCAGGGGGAAACCTACGAGCAGTACTTC.

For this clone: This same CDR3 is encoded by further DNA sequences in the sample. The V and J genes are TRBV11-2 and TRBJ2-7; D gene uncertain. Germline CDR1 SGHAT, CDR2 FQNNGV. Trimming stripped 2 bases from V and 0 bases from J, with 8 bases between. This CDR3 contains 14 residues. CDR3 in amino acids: CASSLLQSSYEQYF. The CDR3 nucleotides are TGTGCCAGCAGCTTACTCCAAAGCTCCTACGAGCAGTACTTC.

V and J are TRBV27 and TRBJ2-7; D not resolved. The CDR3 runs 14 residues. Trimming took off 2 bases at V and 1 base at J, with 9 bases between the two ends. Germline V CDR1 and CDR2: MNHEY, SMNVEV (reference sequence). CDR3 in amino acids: CASSLTGKSYEQYF. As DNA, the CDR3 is TGTGCCAGCAGTTTAACGGGCAAGTCCTACGAGCAGTACTTC.

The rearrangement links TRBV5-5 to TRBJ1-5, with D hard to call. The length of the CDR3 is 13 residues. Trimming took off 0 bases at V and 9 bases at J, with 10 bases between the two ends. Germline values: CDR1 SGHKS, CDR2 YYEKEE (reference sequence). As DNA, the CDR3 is TGTGCCAGCAGCTTGGTACAACAGCGGCCCCAGCATTTT. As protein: CASSLVQQRPQHF.

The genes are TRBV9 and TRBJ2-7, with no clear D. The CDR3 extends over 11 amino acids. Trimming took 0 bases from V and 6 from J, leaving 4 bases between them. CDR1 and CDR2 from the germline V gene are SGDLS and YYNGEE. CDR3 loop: CASSVGAEQYF. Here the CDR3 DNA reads TGTGCCAGCAGCGTAGGTGCCGAGCAGTACTTC.

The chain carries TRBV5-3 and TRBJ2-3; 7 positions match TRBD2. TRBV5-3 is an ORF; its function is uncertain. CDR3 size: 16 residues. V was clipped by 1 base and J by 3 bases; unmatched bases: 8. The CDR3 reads CARSLTGGGGTDTQYF. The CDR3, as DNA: TGTGCCAGAAGCTTGACGGGAGGCGGGGGAACAGATACGCAGTATTTT.

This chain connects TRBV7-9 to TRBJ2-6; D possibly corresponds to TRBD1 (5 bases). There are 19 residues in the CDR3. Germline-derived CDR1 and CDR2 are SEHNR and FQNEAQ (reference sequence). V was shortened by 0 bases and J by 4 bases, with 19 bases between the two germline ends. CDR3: CASSLAAWGAAEGANVLTF. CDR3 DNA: TGTGCCAGCAGCTTAGCAGCCTGGGGCGCGGCGGAGGGGGCCAACGTCCTGACTTTC.